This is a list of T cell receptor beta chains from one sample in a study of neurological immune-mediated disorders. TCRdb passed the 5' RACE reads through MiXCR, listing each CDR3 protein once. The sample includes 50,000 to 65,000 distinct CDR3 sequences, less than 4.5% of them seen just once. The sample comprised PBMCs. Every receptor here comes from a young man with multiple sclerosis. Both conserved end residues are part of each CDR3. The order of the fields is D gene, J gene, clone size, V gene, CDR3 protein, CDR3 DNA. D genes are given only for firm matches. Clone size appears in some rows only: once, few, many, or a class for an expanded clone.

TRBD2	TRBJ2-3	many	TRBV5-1	CASSRTGGPADTQYF	TGCGCCAGCAGCCGGACGGGGGGGCCAGCAGATACGCAGTATTTT
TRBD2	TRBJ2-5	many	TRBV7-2	CASSRTSGGDQETQYF	TGTGCCAGCAGCCGGACTAGCGGGGGGGATCAAGAGACCCAGTACTTC
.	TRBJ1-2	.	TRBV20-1	CSAQYQGLNYGYTF	TGCAGTGCTCAATATCAGGGACTTAACTATGGCTACACCTTC
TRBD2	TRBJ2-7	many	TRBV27	CASSLWGGEQYF	TGTGCCAGCAGTTTATGGGGGGGCGAGCAGTACTTC
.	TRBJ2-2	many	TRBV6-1	CASSLIENTGELFF	TGTGCCAGCAGCCTAATAGAGAACACCGGGGAGCTGTTTTTT
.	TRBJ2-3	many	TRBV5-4	CASSSLTLGGDTQYF	TGTGCCAGCAGCTCCTTAACGTTGGGCGGGGATACGCAGTATTTT
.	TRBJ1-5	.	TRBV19	CASTENSNQPQHF	TGTGCCAGTACGGAGAATAGCAATCAGCCCCAGCATTTT
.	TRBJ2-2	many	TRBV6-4	CASSVAENTGELFF	TGTGCCAGCAGTGTAGCAGAAAACACCGGGGAGCTGTTTTTT
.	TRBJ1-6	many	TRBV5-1	CASSPLGDQRSPLHF	TGCGCCAGCAGCCCGCTCGGGGATCAACGTTCACCCCTCCACTTT
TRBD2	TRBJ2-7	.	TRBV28	CASRIAGGSNQEQYF	TGTGCCAGCAGAATAGCGGGAGGATCGAACCAAGAGCAGTACTTC
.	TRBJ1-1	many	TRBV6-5	CASIINSKAFF	TGTGCCAGCATTATCAACAGTAAAGCTTTCTTT